This T cell receptor (beta chain) was sequenced in a study of T cell repertoires in Merkel cell carcinoma (dated by TCRdb to about 2019). General notes on the study: The study excluded patients who had received intralesional immunotherapy or systemic immune checkpoint blockade before the biopsy. Inclusion required a diagnosis of MCPyV-positive Merkel cell carcinoma and successful in vitro expansion of tumor-infiltrating lymphocytes. MCPyV-specific clonotypes were first defined by tetramer sorting, cloning and paired TCR sequencing of expanded tumor-infiltrating lymphocytes. Paper-wide results and their limitations: Normal tissue biopsies were not studied.

The immunoSEQ assay was used both to sequence TRB CDR3 from tumor genomic DNA and to process the resulting data. TCRdb obtained this table from immuneACCESS and retained in-frame rearrangements with V and J assigned. These tables miss some clones; where compared with another copy, unresolved V genes account for less than half of the shortfall, and the remainder is unexplained. The sample table contains roughly 14,000 clones; only one count was recorded for approximately 73% of them. The top ten clonotypes cover 17% of the sample. Notes on this clone: Its antigen specificity is not known. No much larger clone exists at a distance of one base, and base qualities are not known.

Every study subject tested positive for serum antibodies to T-antigen and had biopsy-confirmed Merkel cell carcinoma that was MCPyV-positive. Over five adjacent 10-micron frozen tumor sections were used for genomic DNA extraction without cell sorting or culture. Optimal cutting temperature compound was used to freeze tumor biopsy tissue measuring roughly 5 x 5 x 5 mm. In the frozen biopsy, scout sections stained with hematoxylin and eosin confirmed plenty of Merkel cell carcinoma along with infiltrating cells. Sequenced: tumor tissue. This receptor was identified in an adult with Merkel cell carcinoma.

DNA sequence: TGTGCCAGCAGTTACACCCGGTTCTCTGGAAACACCATATATTTT. Its protein is CASSYTRFSGNTIYF. The receptor chain draws on TRBV6-5 and TRBJ1-3; no D gene call is confident. Reading the germline V gene gives CDR1 MNHEY and CDR2 SVGAGI. A distance of 8 bases separates the germline ends of V and J, which lose 2 bases and 0 bases respectively. Including the terminal cysteine and phenylalanine, the CDR3 comprises 15 residues. Just CDR3 DNA is preserved here, 45 bases in frame from base 1.